This T cell receptor (beta chain) emerged from a study of T cells in Graves' hyperthyroidism and ophthalmopathy. This clonotype was counted a few times. The antigen remains undetermined. Regions amplified from RNA transcripts were the TCR beta CDR3 regions. First-round RT-PCR with HTBI primers amplified the TCR CDR3 region. Using its own MiXCR run on the multiplex PCR reads, TCRdb lists one record per CDR3 protein. Counted here are approximately 710,000 distinct CDR3 sequences, around a sixth occurring once; the ten biggest clones make up 15% to 19%. Study-level findings and limits: Blood also carried most thyroid clonotypes expanded above 0.001.

The germline CDR1 and CDR2 sequences are ENHRY and SYGVKD. The CDR3 spans 15 residues. V lost 4 bases to trimming and J lost 2 bases; unmatched junction nucleotides: 6. Patients aged 18 to 65 had newly diagnosed hyperthyroidism of under 2 months' duration. It was around 11 ml of fresh peripheral blood that supplied the PBMCs. This chain uses TRBV10-3 with TRBJ2-3; 7 positions match TRBD2. This sequence was found in a man between 50 and 59 years old with Graves' hyperthyroidism. Sequencing was done on a sample of blood. The CDR3 nucleotides read TGTGCCATCAGTGGGGCGGGAGTGGTCACAGATACGCAGTATTTT. This encodes CAISGAGVVTDTQYF.